This T cell receptor (beta chain) was sequenced in a study of beta chain features in type 1 diabetes. CDR3 size: 13 residues. Germline V gives CDR1 GTSNPN, CDR2 SVGIG (reference sequence). The V gene end was trimmed by 0 bases and the J gene end by 5 bases; junction bases not matched to a gene: 3. TCRB transcripts that were expressed got sequenced, as all of the isolated RNA had been reverse transcribed. Produced via immunoSEQ multiplex PCR; TCRdb's table is partial and in-frame only. This sample has about 230,000 clones, with 9.6% found just once. General study points: An over-representation of cells with high TCR expression could result from cDNA sequencing. The naive, central memory and Treg TCRB repertoires looked more alike in patients than they did in healthy donors. For TCRB rearrangement, an influence of HLA type remained unresolved here.

Without exception, sorted populations had purity beyond 95%. In the case of this clone: Its antigen is unidentified.

This sequence joins TRBV30 and TRBJ2-5, with 7 nucleotides matching TRBD2. Sequencing was done on a sample of naive CD4+ T cells from blood. This TCR derives from a woman aged 18-35 years in good health. In DNA, the CDR3 is TGTGCCTGGAGTGTGGGAGGGAAGGAGACCCAGTACTTC. It encodes CAWSVGGKETQYF.